This T cell receptor beta chain was identified in a study of technical replicates of blood from a few donors (dated by TCRdb to the late 2010s). The receptor library was made with the immunoSEQ multiplex PCR assay. TCRdb re-hosts the immuneACCESS table, in-frame sequences only. Its copies lack some clones; in the studies checked, an unresolved V gene accounts for under half of them, and the cause for the rest is not known. Recorded for this sample are around 83,000 clones; approximately 91% of them occurred a single time. About 0.4% of the sample is in the top ten clones. Comment on this clone: This receptor's antigen is unknown. Base qualities were left out, and no much larger clone turns up one base away.

The CDR3 spans 13 residues, from the cysteine through the phenylalanine. Just the 39-base CDR3 DNA is kept, in frame starting at base 1. Based on the germline V gene, the CDR1 and CDR2 sequences are SQVTM and ANQGSEA. V sheds 6 bases and J sheds 1 base, leaving 13 bases between their ends. This chain joins TRBV29-1 to TRBJ2-7; TRBD1 is perhaps the D gene, given 7 matching bases. What was sequenced was T cells isolated from PBMCs. This clonotype was obtained from a human donor in good health. Some clones in this sample may be carry-over from other donors' samples. The nucleotide sequence reads TGCAGCGTCCAGGGGGAGGAATCCTACGAGCAGTACTTC. Its amino acids are CSVQGEESYEQYF.